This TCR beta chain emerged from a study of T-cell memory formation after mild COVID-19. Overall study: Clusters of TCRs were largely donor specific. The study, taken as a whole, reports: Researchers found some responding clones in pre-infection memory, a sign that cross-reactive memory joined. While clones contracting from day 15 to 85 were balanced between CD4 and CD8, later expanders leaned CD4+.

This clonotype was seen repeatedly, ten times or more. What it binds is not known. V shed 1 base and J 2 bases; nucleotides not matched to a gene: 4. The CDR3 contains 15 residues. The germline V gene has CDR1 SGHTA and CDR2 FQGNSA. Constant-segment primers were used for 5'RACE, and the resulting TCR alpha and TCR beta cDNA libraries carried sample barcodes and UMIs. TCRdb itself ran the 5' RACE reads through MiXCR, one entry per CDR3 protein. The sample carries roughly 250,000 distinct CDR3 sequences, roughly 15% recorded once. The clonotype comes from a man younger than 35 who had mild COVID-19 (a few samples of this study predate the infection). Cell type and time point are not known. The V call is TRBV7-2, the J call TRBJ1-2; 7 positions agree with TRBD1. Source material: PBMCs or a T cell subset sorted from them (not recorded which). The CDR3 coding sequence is TGTGCCAGCAGCTTAGTTACAGGGGAAAACTATGGCTACACCTTC. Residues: CASSLVTGENYGYTF.